One sample yielded the 19 T cell receptor beta chains listed below, sequenced in a study of blood T cell repertoires in COVID-19 (dated by TCRdb to the early 2020s). Library preparation employed the immunoSEQ multiplex PCR assay. Entries here come from immuneACCESS through TCRdb and include only in-frame sequences with V and J called. Some clones fail to appear in such tables; in the studies checked, an unresolved V gene covers under half of the shortfall, and the cause of the remainder is unknown. Within this sample are hundreds of thousands of clones, with around 88% of them counted one time only. The ten largest clones take up 6.9% of the sample. The sequencing input was peripheral blood. These receptors all stem from a woman in her twenties or thirties who had recovered from COVID-19.

The V gene is TRBV12-3 or TRBV12-4, the J gene TRBJ1-1, with 7 bases matching TRBD1. The CDR3 contains 13 residues. J gave up 4 bases and V 5 bases, and 4 bases lay outside the gene matches. The CDR3 coding sequence is TGTGCCAGCAGTCCCGACAGGGCCACTGAAGCTTTCTTT. It specifies CASSPDRATEAFF.

The chain combines TRBV18 with TRBJ2-3, with D perhaps TRBD1 (5 bases). This CDR3 is built from 15 residues. The V end was cut by 3 bases, the J end by 2 bases, with 12 bases between. Germline V gene data show CDR1 as KGHSH and CDR2 as LQKENI. CDR3 loop: CASSPRQGSTDTQYF. Here the CDR3 DNA reads TGTGCCAGCTCACCCCGGCAGGGATCCACAGATACGCAGTATTTT.

Concerning this clone: One end of the junction does not line up with germline, which may come from a read error. The chain combines TRBV5-1 with TRBJ2-1; maybe TRBD2 (6 bases). There are 13 residues in the CDR3. Per the germline V gene, CDR1 is SGHRS and CDR2 is YFSETQ. The CDR3 sequence: CASSPGGLEDGVF. Here the CDR3 DNA reads TGCGCCAGTAGCCCCGGAGGGTTAGAAGATGGGGTCTTC.

The chain joins TRBV10-3 to TRBJ1-4; TRBD1 aligns across 7 bases. Germline V CDR1 and CDR2: ENHRY, SYGVKD. This CDR3 is built from 13 residues. J gave up 5 bases and V 5 bases, and 2 bases lay outside the gene matches. CDR3 bases: TGTGCCATCAGTCGGGACAGAAATGAAAAACTGTTTTTT. Amino acid sequence: CAISRDRNEKLFF.

The gene calls are TRBV13 and TRBJ1-1; D remains ambiguous. V shed 1 base and J shed 0 bases, with 9 bases lying between them. Germline V gives CDR1 PRHDT, CDR2 FYEKMQ (reference sequence). CDR3 size: 15 residues. For the CDR3, the DNA is TGTGCCAGCAGCTTAGCCCTACTCATGAACACTGAAGCTTTCTTT. Its protein product is CASSLALLMNTEAFF.

The rearrangement uses TRBV30 and TRBJ1-1; 7 bases agree with TRBD1. Germline-derived CDR1 and CDR2 are GTSNPN and SVGIG (reference sequence). CDR3 length: 14 amino acids. With 4 bases clipped from V and 0 bases from J, the junction kept 5 bases outside the gene matches. The CDR3 here is CAWTVGQVNTEAFF. The CDR3 region has the DNA TGTGCCTGGACGGTAGGACAGGTGAACACTGAAGCTTTCTTT.

The chain links TRBV11-2 to TRBJ2-7; tentatively, D is TRBD1 (8 bases). CDR1 SGHAT and CDR2 FQNNGV come from the germline V gene. The CDR3 consists of 15 residues. The V and J ends lost 1 base and 6 bases respectively, with 16 bases between them. DNA for the CDR3: TGTGCCAGCAGCTTAGGACATCACAGGGGGGGCGAGCAGTACTTC. It codes for CASSLGHHRGGEQYF.

The chain employs TRBV19 and TRBJ2-5, with D maybe TRBD2 (6 bases). V lost 3 bases and J 5 bases, leaving 19 bases between the germline ends. The CDR3 runs to 16 residues. Germline loops: CDR1 LNHDA, CDR2 SQIVND (reference sequence). CDR3 sequence (DNA): TGTGCCAGTAGTATTAGCGGAACGGGACCCCGGGAGACCCAGTACTTC. It yields the protein CASSISGTGPRETQYF.

The V call is TRBV10-3, the J call TRBJ1-1; 11 nucleotides agree with TRBD1. This CDR3 region has 15 residues. V shed 6 bases and J 3 bases; nucleotides not matched to a gene: 6. Per the germline V gene, CDR1 is ENHRY and CDR2 is SYGVKD. The CDR3 bases are TGTGCCATCAGAAACTTGGGACAGGGGGACACTGAAGCTTTCTTT. Translation: CAIRNLGQGDTEAFF.

In this sample, this clone turned up once. This chain joins TRBV6-5 and TRBJ1-6, with no clear D. Between the trimmed V and J ends, which lost 2 bases and 4 bases, there was a span of 12 bases. Germline assignment: CDR1 MNHEY and CDR2 SVGAGI. This CDR3 has 16 residues. CDR3 DNA sequence: TGTGCCAGCAGTTACGAGTCAGGCGCTTATAATTCACCCCTCCACTTT. Its protein product is CASSYESGAYNSPLHF.

The chain recombines TRBV24-1 with TRBJ2-3, with 7 bases identical to TRBD1. CDR1 and CDR2 from the germline V gene are KGHDR and SFDVKD. Germline trimming cut 3 bases from V and 3 bases from J; bases unmatched to any gene: 8. This CDR3 is 16 amino acids long. CDR3 loop: CATSDEQGEITDTQYF. CDR3 sequence (DNA): TGTGCCACCAGTGATGAGCAGGGGGAAATAACAGATACGCAGTATTTT.

There are a few counts of this clone. The chain joins TRBV19 to TRBJ1-5, with D hard to call. Germline CDR1 reads LNHDA; CDR2 reads SQIVND (reference sequence). The CDR3 contains 12 residues. V shed 6 bases and J shed 6 bases, with 9 bases lying between them. Written as DNA, the CDR3 is TGTGCCAGTAGCCCGACTGCTCAGCCCCAGCATTTT. Residues: CASSPTAQPQHF.

This clone was seen only once. This CDR3 is CASSPTVWQGAGDTEAFF. The CDR3 DNA sequence: TGTGCCAGCTCACCAACTGTATGGCAGGGGGCAGGAGACACTGAAGCTTTCTTT. This chain links TRBV18 with TRBJ1-1, with TRBD1 matching over 8 bases. CDR1 and CDR2 (germline): KGHSH, LQKENI. With 2 bases clipped from V and 3 bases from J, the junction kept 14 bases outside the gene matches. The CDR3 extends over 18 amino acids.

The chain employs TRBV30 and TRBJ1-2, with D possibly TRBD1 on 5 matching bases. This CDR3 region has 17 residues. Trimming removed 3 bases from V and 6 bases from J, with 26 bases in between. Per germline, CDR1 GTSNPN and CDR2 SVGIG (reference sequence). The chain's CDR3 is CAWSAGRSDGRMDGYTF. The CDR3 region has the DNA TGTGCCTGGAGCGCGGGACGTTCGGACGGACGTATGGATGGCTACACCTTC.

The chain couples TRBV19 to TRBJ2-4, with D maybe TRBD1 (5 bases). The CDR3 sequence is 16 residues long. V was cut by 5 bases and J by 0 bases, with 14 bases left in between. Germline V gene sequence: CDR1 LNHDA, CDR2 SQIVND (reference sequence). CDR3 nucleotides: TGTGCCAGTAGTCGACAGCAAACCATAGCCAAAAACATTCAGTACTTC. Amino acid sequence: CASSRQQTIAKNIQYF.

The chain combines TRBV29-1 with TRBJ2-5; TRBD2 matches at 11 bases. The germline gives CDR1 SQVTM, CDR2 ANQGSEA. After removal of 0 bases from V and 13 bases from J, the junction contained 7 bases not matched to a gene. This CDR3 region has 13 residues. The CDR3, as DNA: TGCAGCGTTGAAGAAGAACTAGCGGGGGTGGCGTACTTC. It codes for CSVEEELAGVAYF.

The rearrangement uses TRBV5-5 and TRBJ1-5, with 7 bases fitting TRBD1. The CDR3 runs to 16 residues. The germline CDR1 and CDR2 sequences are SGHKS and YYEKEE (reference sequence). Unmatched junction bases numbered 5, after V lost 0 bases and J lost 2 bases. The CDR3 is CASSLVPGTGNQPQHF. Here the CDR3 DNA reads TGTGCCAGCAGCTTGGTTCCCGGGACAGGCAATCAGCCCCAGCATTTT.

V is TRBV4-3 and J is TRBJ1-2, with D unclear. Germline V gene sequence: CDR1 LGHNA, CDR2 YSLEER. The CDR3 totals 15 residues. Trimming left V 0 bases short and J 2 bases short, with 10 bases between. The CDR3 DNA reads TGCGCCAGCAGCCAAGATGTCGTCGGGAACTATGGCTACACCTTC. Protein sequence: CASSQDVVGNYGYTF.

V and J are TRBV7-2 and TRBJ2-5; 8 positions agree with TRBD1. The V and J ends lost 5 bases and 5 bases, in that order; junction bases with no gene match: 4. The V gene's germline CDR1 is SGHTA and CDR2 FQGNSA. The CDR3 sequence is 13 residues long. CDR3 sequence reads: CASSPTGVETQYF. The DNA for the CDR3 is TGTGCCAGCAGCCCGACAGGGGTGGAGACCCAGTACTTC. Based on the CDR3 plus reference TRBV7-2 and TRBJ2-5, the full variable domain is GAGVSQSPSNKVTEKGKDVELRCDPISGHTALYWYRQSLGQGLEFLIYFQGNSAPDKSGLPSDRFSAERTGGSVSTLTIQRTQQEDSAVYLCASSPTGVETQYFGPGTRLLVL.